Shown below are 24 T cell receptor beta chains from a single sample sequenced in a study of Tregs in tolerant kidney transplant recipients. TCRdb's table, derived via immunoSEQ multiplex PCR, lists solely in-frame clones and lacks some. Of under 95,000 clones listed, more than 85% were seen once; the top ten hold approximately 0.35%. The sample in question was Tregs from blood, obtained before the transplant. The receptor set was obtained from a human donor who received a combined kidney and bone marrow transplant.

This clone was observed once. The genes are TRBV6-5 and TRBJ2-3, with a possible D match to TRBD1 (6 bases). The germline V gene has CDR1 MNHEY and CDR2 SVGAGI. This CDR3 spans 14 amino acids. The V end was cut by 2 bases, the J end by 3 bases, with 9 bases between. This CDR3 is CASSYTGQTDTQYF. Here the CDR3 DNA reads TGTGCCAGCAGTTACACCGGACAGACAGATACGCAGTATTTT.

The chain recombines TRBV5-1 with TRBJ2-7; 8 positions agree with TRBD1. The CDR3 consists of 15 residues. CDR1 and CDR2 (germline): SGHRS, YFSETQ. The trim removed 4 bases at V and 2 bases at J, leaving 8 bases unmatched. CDR3 amino acids: CASSPMDRAAYEQYF. The CDR3 bases are TGCGCCAGCAGCCCCATGGACAGGGCGGCCTACGAGCAGTACTTC.

This sequence joins TRBV6-5 and TRBJ1-2; 10 nucleotides line up with TRBD1. V lost 0 bases and J lost 3; bases outside the gene matches: 1. In germline, CDR1 is MNHEY, CDR2 SVGAGI. CDR3 length: 15 residues. CDR3 in amino acids: CASSYSGQGYYGYTF. CDR3 coding DNA: TGTGCCAGCAGTTACTCGGGACAGGGGTACTATGGCTACACCTTC.

This clone appeared a few times. DNA for the CDR3: TGTGCCAGTAGTCCCCGGCCCCCCGGAGGCAGGGGCACAGATACGCAGTATTTT. It encodes CASSPRPPGGRGTDTQYF. V gene TRBV19 combines with J gene TRBJ2-3; the D gene could be TRBD1 or TRBD2 (5 bases each). This CDR3 is built from 18 residues. V lost 5 bases and J lost 1, with 22 bases in between. Per germline, CDR1 LNHDA and CDR2 SQIVND (reference sequence).

J is TRBJ2-7 and V is TRBV11-2; maybe TRBD1 (5 bases). Between the trimmed V and J ends, which lost 0 bases and 2 bases, there was a span of 11 bases. Per germline, CDR1 SGHAT and CDR2 FQNNGV. CDR3 size: 15 residues. CDR3 loop: CASSLDSGNPYEQYF. The CDR3 DNA reads as TGTGCCAGCAGCTTAGATTCAGGGAATCCCTACGAGCAGTACTTC.

This clone has only a few counts. Written as DNA, the CDR3 is TGCGCCAGCAGCTTGGACCCTGGAAGCCAAGAGACCCAGTACTTC. It codes for CASSLDPGSQETQYF. The genes are TRBV5-1 and TRBJ2-5; D unresolved. Per germline, CDR1 SGHRS and CDR2 YFSETQ. V gave up 0 bases and J gave up 1 base, with 10 bases separating them. This CDR3 region has 15 residues.

This chain connects TRBV28 to TRBJ1-4; perhaps TRBD1 as D (6 bases). In germline, CDR1 is MDHEN, CDR2 SYDVKM. The CDR3 length is 14 residues. Trimming pared 6 bases from V and 8 bases from J, leaving 16 bases between. The CDR3 coding sequence is TGTGCCAGCAGAGAAGGGGGTCGAACGGAAAAACTGTTTTTT. Translating gives CASREGGRTEKLFF.

The chain is built from TRBV7-9 and TRBJ1-2; D possibly corresponds to TRBD1 (5 bases). The CDR3 sequence is 13 residues long. The V gene lost 3 bases and the J gene lost 4 bases, with 9 bases spanning the gap. Per germline, CDR1 SEHNR and CDR2 FQNEAQ (reference sequence). The CDR3 sequence is CASSFGATYGYTF. For the CDR3, the DNA is TGTGCCAGCAGCTTTGGGGCCACCTATGGCTACACCTTC.

The chain has TRBV7-8 and TRBJ2-1; D is ambiguous. The CDR3 consists of 17 residues. Trimming removed 5 bases from V and 0 bases from J, with 17 bases in between. Germline V gene data show CDR1 as SGHVS and CDR2 as FQNEAQ. In DNA, the CDR3 is TGTGCCAGCAGCCCTTATACACCAGTGGTCTCCTACAATGAGCAGTTCTTC. It codes for CASSPYTPVVSYNEQFF.

The rearrangement uses TRBV28 and TRBJ2-2; 8 nucleotides align to TRBD2. After removal of 7 bases from V and 4 bases from J, the junction contained 5 bases not matched to a gene. This CDR3 region has 14 residues. Looked up from germline, CDR1 is MDHEN and CDR2 is SYDVKM. This chain's CDR3 is CASNFLAGTGELFF. CDR3 nucleotides: TGTGCCAGCAACTTCCTAGCGGGCACCGGGGAGCTGTTTTTT.

The chain joins TRBV5-1 to TRBJ2-1, with a tentative D call TRBD1 (6 bases). The CDR3 is made up of 17 amino acids. Trimming cost V 0 bases and J 2 bases, with 15 bases left between them. Germline CDR1 is SGHRS and CDR2 is YFSETQ. The CDR3 protein is CASSLALGHATYNEQFF. The CDR3, as DNA: TGCGCCAGCAGCTTGGCCTTGGGACACGCAACCTACAATGAGCAGTTCTTC. The whole variable domain, filled in from reference TRBV5-1 and TRBJ2-1, reads KAGVTQTPRYLIKTRGQQVTLSCSPISGHRSVSWYQQTPGQGLQFLFEYFSETQRNKGNFPGRFSGRQFSNSRSEMNVSTLELGDSALYLCASSLALGHATYNEQFFGPGTRLTVL.

The chain has TRBV11-3 and TRBJ2-7; TRBD2 agrees at 12 bases. V lost 1 base to trimming and J lost 4 bases; unmatched junction nucleotides: 5. Germline values: CDR1 SGHNT, CDR2 YENEEA. The CDR3 covers 16 residues. CDR3 in amino acids: CASSLVLAGGPYEQYF. CDR3 sequence (DNA): TGTGCCAGCAGCTTAGTCCTAGCGGGAGGGCCTTACGAGCAGTACTTC.

The V gene is TRBV7-8, the J gene TRBJ2-2; D not resolved. This CDR3 comprises 13 residues. Per the germline V gene, CDR1 is SGHVS and CDR2 is FQNEAQ. The V gene lost 1 base and the J gene lost 6 bases, with 6 bases spanning the gap. The CDR3 bases are TGTGCCAGCAGCTTAGTGGTAGCCGGGGAGCTGTTTTTT. Translated: CASSLVVAGELFF.

The rearrangement uses TRBV9 and TRBJ2-6; D not resolved. The ends were cut back, 0 bases at V and 4 bases at J, with 11 bases in the middle. The V gene's germline CDR1 is SGDLS and CDR2 YYNGEE. The CDR3 covers 16 residues. Written as DNA, the CDR3 is TGTGCCAGCAGCGTAGCCCCCGCCCTAGGGGCCAACGTCCTGACTTTC. It specifies CASSVAPALGANVLTF. Full variable domain (rest looked up from reference TRBV9 and TRBJ2-6): DSGVTQTPKHLITATGQRVTLRCSPRSGDLSVYWYQQSLDQGLQFLIQYYNGEERAKGNILERFSAQQFPDLHSELNLSSLELGDSALYFCASSVAPALGANVLTFGAGSRLTVL.

The chain joins TRBV11-2 to TRBJ1-3, with D tentatively TRBD1 (6 bases). V was shortened by 2 bases and J by 3 bases, with 8 bases between the two germline ends. Germline V gene data show CDR1 as SGHAT and CDR2 as FQNNGV. This CDR3 has 14 residues. The chain's CDR3 is CASSLTDSGNTIYF. The CDR3 bases are TGTGCCAGCAGCTTAACGGACAGTGGAAACACCATATATTTT. Looking up the rest from reference TRBV11-2 and TRBJ1-3 gives the full variable domain: EAGVAQSPRYKIIEKRQSVAFWCNPISGHATLYWYQQILGQGPKLLIQFQNNGVVDDSQLPKDRFSAERLKGVDSTLKIQPAKLEDSAVYLCASSLTDSGNTIYFGEGSWLTVV.

The rearrangement uses TRBV29-1 and TRBJ1-1; D is possibly TRBD1 (6 bases). The V end was cut by 1 base, the J end by 5 bases, with 14 bases between. This CDR3 is built from 14 residues. Germline lookup yields CDR1 SQVTM and CDR2 ANQGSEA. The CDR3 reads CSVEGLQGETEAFF. CDR3 DNA: TGCAGCGTTGAAGGCTTACAGGGAGAGACTGAAGCTTTCTTT.

In this sample, this clone turned up once. The rearrangement uses TRBV28 and TRBJ1-2; the D gene is possibly TRBD1 (6 bases). The ends were cut back, 7 bases at V and 4 bases at J, with 10 bases in the middle. Germline V gene sequence: CDR1 MDHEN, CDR2 SYDVKM. This CDR3 is built from 12 residues. CDR3 sequence (DNA): TGTGCCAGCAAGGGGGGCTTCTATGGCTACACCTTC. Translated: CASKGGFYGYTF.

The chain links TRBV7-6 to TRBJ2-3; 9 nucleotides align to TRBD2. The CDR3 extends over 16 amino acids. The junction had 5 bases not matched to a gene; V was cut back by 1 base and J by 3 bases. Germline loops: CDR1 SGHVS, CDR2 FNYEAQ. CDR3 nucleotide sequence: TGTGCCAGCAGCTTAGGAGTAGCGGGAGTTACAGATACGCAGTATTTT. This sequence encodes CASSLGVAGVTDTQYF.

This clone has only one observation. The V call is TRBV4-1, the J call TRBJ1-3; a possible D gene is TRBD1 (5 bases). CDR1 and CDR2 from the germline V gene are MGHRA and YSYEKL. This CDR3 is 17 amino acids long. V dropped 3 bases and J dropped 7 bases, with 22 bases sitting between them. The CDR3 loop is CASSQYQSTGVQNTIYF. The CDR3 bases are TGCGCCAGCAGCCAGTACCAATCGACGGGGGTTCAGAACACCATATATTTT.

The chain combines TRBV30 with TRBJ2-1; no definite D call. The V end lost 0 bases, the J end lost 6 bases, and 6 bases lay between the germline ends. The CDR3 loop spans 12 amino acids. The germline gives CDR1 GTSNPN, CDR2 SVGIG (reference sequence). DNA for the CDR3: TGTGCCTGGAGTGTATTTGGCAATGAGCAGTTCTTC. Residues: CAWSVFGNEQFF.

V gene TRBV7-2 combines with J gene TRBJ2-5; 9 bases map to TRBD1. CDR3 length: 14 residues. Germline V gene data show CDR1 as SGHTA and CDR2 as FQGNSA. V dropped 3 bases and J dropped 5; count of bases not matched to a gene: 4. This CDR3 reads CASSLGQGVETQYF. CDR3 in DNA: TGTGCCAGCAGCTTGGGACAGGGCGTTGAGACCCAGTACTTC. Full variable domain (outside the CDR3, taken from reference TRBV7-2 and TRBJ2-5): GAGVSQSPSNKVTEKGKDVELRCDPISGHTALYWYRQSLGQGLEFLIYFQGNSAPDKSGLPSDRFSAERTGGSVSTLTIQRTQQEDSAVYLCASSLGQGVETQYFGPGTRLLVL.

V gene TRBV7-2 combines with J gene TRBJ2-5; 7 nucleotides match TRBD1. The DNA end is more similar to TRBJ2-7, so the J call may be wrong. The germline gives CDR1 SGHTA, CDR2 FQGNSA. The CDR3 contains 13 residues. For the CDR3, the DNA is TGTGCCAGCAGCCGAACAGGGGCCTACGAGCAGTACTTC. Translation gives CASSRTGAYEQYF.

DNA of the CDR3: TGTGCCAGCAGCCCTAAGGGCCAGGGCGGCAATGAGCAGTTCTTC. It codes for CASSPKGQGGNEQFF. This chain uses TRBV7-9 with TRBJ2-1, with a weak D call TRBD1 (5 bases). Trimming cost V 5 bases and J 6 bases, with 17 bases left between them. The V gene's germline CDR1 is SEHNR and CDR2 FQNEAQ (reference sequence). CDR3 length equals 15 residues. The full variable domain, completed using reference TRBV7-9 and TRBJ2-1, is DTGVSQNPRHKITKRGQNVTFRCDPISEHNRLYWYRQTLGQGPEFLTYFQNEAQLEKSRLLSDRFSAERPKGSFSTLEIQRTEQGDSAMYLCASSPKGQGGNEQFFGPGTRLTVL.

V is TRBV6-1 and J is TRBJ1-1; D not certain. The CDR3 spans 14 residues. Deletions cut 3 bases from V and 1 base from J, with 9 bases between. Germline assignment: CDR1 MNHNS and CDR2 SASEGT. CDR3 residues: CASSDGRKNTEAFF. Written as DNA, the CDR3 is TGTGCCAGCAGTGACGGACGGAAGAACACTGAAGCTTTCTTT.